The 3 T cell receptor beta chains given below trace back to one sample, sequenced in a study of beta chain features in type 1 diabetes. Regarding the study as a whole: Within each of all four CD4+ subsets, Type 1 diabetes patients had TCRB CDR3s that were moderately but significantly shorter.

Expressed TCRB transcripts were sequenced because the isolated RNA had all been reverse transcribed beforehand. Assay used: immunoSEQ multiplex PCR; TCRdb lists only in-frame clones, some missing. The data show approximately 150,000 clones, around 10% seen once. Antigen specificity for these receptors is unknown. The sequenced material came from central memory CD4+ T cells from blood. These receptors were obtained from a man under 40 with type 1 diabetes.

The V call is TRBV12-5, the J call TRBJ2-4, with D maybe TRBD2 (6 bases). The CDR3 sequence is 16 residues long. V dropped 8 bases and J dropped 0 bases, with 17 bases sitting between them. Per germline, CDR1 LGHNT and CDR2 FRNRAP. The CDR3 here is CASSLPAGRAKNIQYF. The CDR3, as DNA: TGTGCTAGTTCTCTTCCTGCGGGGAGAGCCAAAAACATTCAGTACTTC.

This clone was counted between two and nine times. V is TRBV18 and J is TRBJ2-7; 8 nucleotides align to TRBD1. Germline V gene lookup returns CDR1 KGHSH and CDR2 LQKENI. Germline trimming cut 3 bases from V and 3 bases from J; bases unmatched to any gene: 7. The CDR3 runs to 15 residues. CDR3 loop: CASSPPGTGFYEQYF. The CDR3 region has the DNA TGTGCCAGCTCACCCCCCGGGACAGGTTTCTACGAGCAGTACTTC.

This clone appeared a few times. The chain employs TRBV7-9 and TRBJ2-3, with D perhaps matching TRBD1 (6 bases). The CDR3 sequence is 13 residues long. CDR1 is SEHNR, CDR2 FQNEAQ, per germline (reference sequence). With 4 bases removed from V and 9 bases from J, the gap between germline ends came to 14 bases. The CDR3 protein is CASSSSTGKTQYF. The CDR3, as DNA: TGTGCCAGCAGCTCCTCAACAGGGAAAACGCAGTATTTT.